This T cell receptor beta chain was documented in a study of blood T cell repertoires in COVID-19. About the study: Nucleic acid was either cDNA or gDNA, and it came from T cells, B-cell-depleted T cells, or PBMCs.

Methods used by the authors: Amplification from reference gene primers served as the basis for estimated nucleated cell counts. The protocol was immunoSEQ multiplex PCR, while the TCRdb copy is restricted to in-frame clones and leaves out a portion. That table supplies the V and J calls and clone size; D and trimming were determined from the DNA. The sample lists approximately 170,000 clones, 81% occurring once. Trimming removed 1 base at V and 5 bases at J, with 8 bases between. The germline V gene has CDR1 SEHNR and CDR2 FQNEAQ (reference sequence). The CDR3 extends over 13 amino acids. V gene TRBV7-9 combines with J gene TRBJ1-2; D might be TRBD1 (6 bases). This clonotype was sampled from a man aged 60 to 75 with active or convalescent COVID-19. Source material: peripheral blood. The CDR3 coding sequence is TGTGCCAGCAGCTTAGGGGACAAGTATGGCTACACCTTC. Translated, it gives CASSLGDKYGYTF.